The 9 T cell receptor beta chains below come from one sample, sequenced in a study of blood T cell repertoires in COVID-19 (dated by TCRdb to 2020 to 2021). Receptor libraries were prepared by the immunoSEQ multiplex PCR assay. TCRdb re-hosts the immuneACCESS table, in-frame sequences only. Its copies lack some clones; in the studies checked, an unresolved V gene accounts for under half of them, and the cause for the rest is not known. The sample table lists around 100,000 clones, around 85% of them with a count of one. The ten largest clones capture 15% to 20% of the sample. The material sequenced was peripheral blood. The receptors stem from an older woman with acute or convalescent COVID-19.

This chain links TRBV7-2 with TRBJ1-2; the match to TRBD1 covers 8 bases. The CDR3 is made up of 14 amino acids. The germline CDR1 and CDR2 sequences are SGHTA and FQGNSA. V was clipped by 5 bases and J by 4 bases; unmatched bases: 6. The CDR3 DNA reads as TGTGCCAGCAGCCAGGGACAGGCTAGCTATGGCTACACCTTC. It translates to CASSQGQASYGYTF. Complete variable domain (other parts from reference TRBV7-2 and TRBJ1-2): GAGVSQSPSNKVTEKGKDVELRCDPISGHTALYWYRQSLGQGLEFLIYFQGNSAPDKSGLPSDRFSAERTGGSVSTLTIQRTQQEDSAVYLCASSQGQASYGYTFGSGTRLTVV.

The rearrangement joins TRBV11-2 to TRBJ1-1; D is perhaps TRBD1 (6 bases). The CDR3 contains 13 residues. Germline-derived CDR1 and CDR2 are SGHAT and FQNNGV. The V end lost 1 base, the J end lost 4 bases, and 7 bases lay between the germline ends. The CDR3 region is CASSLGRGTEAFF. In DNA, the CDR3 is TGTGCCAGCAGCTTAGGCAGGGGCACTGAAGCTTTCTTT.

The chain couples TRBV30 to TRBJ1-2; D gene unclear. The length of the CDR3 is 13 residues. The V end was cut by 1 base, the J end by 8 bases, with 14 bases between. Per the germline V gene, CDR1 is GTSNPN and CDR2 is SVGIG (reference sequence). CDR3 sequence (DNA): TGTGCCTGGAGTGCTAACTCTTTCTACGGCTACACCTTC. Its protein is CAWSANSFYGYTF. The entire variable domain, with the rest obtained from reference TRBV30 and TRBJ1-2, is as follows: SQTIHQWPATLVQPVGSPLSLECTVEGTSNPNLYWYRQAAGRGLQLLFYSVGIGQISSEVPQNLSASRPQDRQFILSSKKLLLSDSGFYLCAWSANSFYGYTFGSGTRLTVV.

The table lists this clone with a count of one. The chain links TRBV7-8 to TRBJ1-6; 7 bases map to TRBD1. The CDR3 loop spans 15 amino acids. The trim removed 4 bases at V and 6 bases at J, leaving 6 bases unmatched. Germline V gives CDR1 SGHVS, CDR2 FQNEAQ. In nucleotides, the CDR3 is TGTGCCAGCAGCTGGACAGGTCCTTCTAATTCACCCCTCCACTTT. As protein: CASSWTGPSNSPLHF.

The genes are TRBV6-6 and TRBJ1-1; 7 positions match TRBD1. The CDR3 spans 14 residues. With V trimmed by 7 bases and J by 0 bases, 5 bases remained unmatched. CDR1 MNHNY and CDR2 SVGAGI come from the germline V gene (reference sequence). The CDR3 here is CASTMGQMNTEAFF. The CDR3 DNA reads as TGTGCCAGCACCATGGGACAGATGAACACTGAAGCTTTCTTT.

V and J are TRBV4-3 and TRBJ2-3, with 12 bases fitting TRBD1. CDR1 is LGHNA, CDR2 YSLEER, per germline. CDR3 length: 17 residues. Trimming at V came to 1 base and at J to 3 bases, leaving 5 bases not matched to a gene. CDR3 in DNA: TGCGCCAGCAGCCAAGGATGGGACAGGGGGCAAACAGATACGCAGTATTTT. Its protein is CASSQGWDRGQTDTQYF.

This clone was detected a few times. The chain carries TRBV29-1 and TRBJ1-5, with TRBD1 identical over 7 bases. V gave up 6 bases and J gave up 0 bases; unmatched junction bases: 20. Germline values: CDR1 SQVTM, CDR2 ANQGSEA. The CDR3 totals 19 residues. The CDR3 loop reads CSVLPPRDRILYSNQPQHF. In DNA form, the CDR3 reads TGCAGCGTCCTTCCCCCCCGGGACAGAATACTATATAGCAATCAGCCCCAGCATTTT.

The gene calls are TRBV4-1 and TRBJ2-7; TRBD1 aligns across 7 bases. Germline-derived CDR1 and CDR2 are MGHRA and YSYEKL. V lost 0 bases, J lost 6 bases, and 17 bases stayed unmatched. This CDR3 region has 18 residues. The CDR3 sequence is CASSQEFERGRRIVEQYF. Here the CDR3 DNA reads TGCGCCAGCAGCCAAGAATTTGAGAGGGGGCGCAGAATAGTCGAGCAGTACTTC.

This chain joins TRBV18 and TRBJ1-2; 7 bases are a match to TRBD1. This CDR3 has 12 residues. CDR1 and CDR2 from the germline V gene are KGHSH and LQKENI. V dropped 3 bases and J dropped 8; count of bases not matched to a gene: 3. CDR3 nucleotides: TGTGCCAGCTCACCGACAGGGTGGGGCTACACCTTC. The encoded protein is CASSPTGWGYTF.